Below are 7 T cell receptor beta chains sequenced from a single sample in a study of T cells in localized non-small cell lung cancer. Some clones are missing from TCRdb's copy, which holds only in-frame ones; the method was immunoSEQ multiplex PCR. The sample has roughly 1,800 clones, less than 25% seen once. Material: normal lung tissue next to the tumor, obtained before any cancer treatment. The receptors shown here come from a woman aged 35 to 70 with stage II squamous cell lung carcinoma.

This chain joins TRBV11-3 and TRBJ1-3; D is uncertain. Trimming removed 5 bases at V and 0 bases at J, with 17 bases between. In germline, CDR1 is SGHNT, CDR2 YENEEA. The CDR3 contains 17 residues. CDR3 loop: CASSQSSVVGSGNTIYF. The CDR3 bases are TGTGCCAGCAGCCAGTCCTCAGTGGTCGGCTCTGGAAACACCATATATTTT.

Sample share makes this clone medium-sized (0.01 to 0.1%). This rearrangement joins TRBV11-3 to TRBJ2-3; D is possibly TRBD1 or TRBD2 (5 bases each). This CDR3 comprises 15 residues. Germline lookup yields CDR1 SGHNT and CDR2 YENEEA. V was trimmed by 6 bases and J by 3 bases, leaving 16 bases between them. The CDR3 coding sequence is TGTGCCAGCAGAAGGACACCTGGGGGAACAGATACGCAGTATTTT. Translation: CASRRTPGGTDTQYF.

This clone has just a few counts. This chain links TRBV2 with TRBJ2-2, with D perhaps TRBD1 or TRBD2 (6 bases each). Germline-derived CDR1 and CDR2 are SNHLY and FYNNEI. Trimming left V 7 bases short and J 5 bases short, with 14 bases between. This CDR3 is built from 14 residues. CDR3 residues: CASIVRGGTGELFF. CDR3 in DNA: TGTGCCAGCATCGTTCGAGGGGGGACCGGGGAGCTGTTTTTT.

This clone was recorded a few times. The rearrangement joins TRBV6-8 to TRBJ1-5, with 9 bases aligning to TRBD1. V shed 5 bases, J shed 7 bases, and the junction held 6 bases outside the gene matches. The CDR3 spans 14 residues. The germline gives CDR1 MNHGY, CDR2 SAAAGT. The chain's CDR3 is CASSRTGGRQPQHF. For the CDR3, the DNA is TGTGCCAGCAGTCGTACAGGGGGCAGGCAGCCCCAGCATTTT.

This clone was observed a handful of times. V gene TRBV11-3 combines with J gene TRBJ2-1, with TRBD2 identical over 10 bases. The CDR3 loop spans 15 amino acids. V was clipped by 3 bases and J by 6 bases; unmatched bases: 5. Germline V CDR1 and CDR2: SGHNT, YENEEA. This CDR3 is CASSLELAGFNEQFF. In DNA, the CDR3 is TGTGCCAGCAGCTTGGAACTAGCGGGGTTCAATGAGCAGTTCTTC.

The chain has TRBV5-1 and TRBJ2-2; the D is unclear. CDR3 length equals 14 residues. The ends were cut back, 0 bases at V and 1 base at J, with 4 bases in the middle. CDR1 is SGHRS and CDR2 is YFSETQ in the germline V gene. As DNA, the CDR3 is TGCGCCAGCAGCTTGGACGGGAACACCGGGGAGCTGTTTTTT. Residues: CASSLDGNTGELFF.

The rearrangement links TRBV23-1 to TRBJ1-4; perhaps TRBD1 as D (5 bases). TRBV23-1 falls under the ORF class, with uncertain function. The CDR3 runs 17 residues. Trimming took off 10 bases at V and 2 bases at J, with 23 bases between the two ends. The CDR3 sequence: CATHHRAPGPTNEKLFF. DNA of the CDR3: TGCGCCACTCACCACCGCGCTCCGGGACCGACTAATGAAAAACTGTTTTTT.